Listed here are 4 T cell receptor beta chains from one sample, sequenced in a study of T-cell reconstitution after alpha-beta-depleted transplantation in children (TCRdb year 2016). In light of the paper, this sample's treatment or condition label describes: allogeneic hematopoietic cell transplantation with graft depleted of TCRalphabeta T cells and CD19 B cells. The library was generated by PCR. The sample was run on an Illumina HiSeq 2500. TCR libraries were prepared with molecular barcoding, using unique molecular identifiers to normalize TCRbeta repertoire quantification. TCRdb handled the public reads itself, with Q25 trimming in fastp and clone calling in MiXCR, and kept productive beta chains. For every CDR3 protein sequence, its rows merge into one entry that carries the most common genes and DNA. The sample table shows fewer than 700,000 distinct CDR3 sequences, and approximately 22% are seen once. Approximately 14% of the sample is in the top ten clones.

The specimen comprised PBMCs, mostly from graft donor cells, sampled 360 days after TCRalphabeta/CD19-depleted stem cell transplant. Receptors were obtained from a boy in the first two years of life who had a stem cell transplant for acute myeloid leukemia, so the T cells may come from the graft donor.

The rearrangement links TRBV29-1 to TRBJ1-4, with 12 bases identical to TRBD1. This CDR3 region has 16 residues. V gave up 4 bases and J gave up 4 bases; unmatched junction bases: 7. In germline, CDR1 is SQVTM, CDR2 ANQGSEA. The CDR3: CSVAGQGASSNEKLFF. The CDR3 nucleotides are TGCAGCGTTGCGGGACAGGGGGCTTCAAGTAATGAAAAACTGTTTTTT.

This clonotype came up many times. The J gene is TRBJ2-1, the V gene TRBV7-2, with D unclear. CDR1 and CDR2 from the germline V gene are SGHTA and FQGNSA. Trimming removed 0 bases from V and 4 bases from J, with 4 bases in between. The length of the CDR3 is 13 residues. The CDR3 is CASSLASYNEQFF. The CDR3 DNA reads TGTGCCAGCAGCTTAGCGTCTTACAATGAGCAGTTCTTC.

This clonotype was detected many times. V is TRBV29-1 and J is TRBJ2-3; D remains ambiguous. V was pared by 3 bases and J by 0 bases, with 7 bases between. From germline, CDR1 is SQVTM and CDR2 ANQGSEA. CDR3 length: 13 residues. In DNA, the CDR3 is TGCAGCGTTGAGGGCTATAGCACAGATACGCAGTATTTT. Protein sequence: CSVEGYSTDTQYF.

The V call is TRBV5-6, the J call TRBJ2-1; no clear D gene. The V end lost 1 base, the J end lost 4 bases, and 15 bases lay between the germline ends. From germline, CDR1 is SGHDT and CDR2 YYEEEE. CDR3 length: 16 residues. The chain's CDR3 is CASSLLWAAEYNEQFF. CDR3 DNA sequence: TGTGCCAGCAGCTTGCTCTGGGCAGCTGAATACAATGAGCAGTTCTTC. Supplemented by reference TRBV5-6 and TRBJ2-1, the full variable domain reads DAGVTQSPTHLIKTRGQQVTLRCSPKSGHDTVSWYQQALGQGPQFIFQYYEEEERQRGNFPDRFSGHQFPNYSSELNVNALLLGDSALYLCASSLLWAAEYNEQFFGPGTRLTVL.